Included here is one T cell receptor beta chain sequence, with context. The entry originates in a study of control samples from healthy donors and cancer patients. Germline values: CDR1 SGHKS, CDR2 YYEKEE (reference sequence). Germline trimming cut 4 bases from V and 0 bases from J; bases unmatched to any gene: 16. CDR3 length equals 20 residues. Using immunoSEQ multiplex PCR, the repertoire was profiled, and TCRdb retains in-frame clones only, with some absent. The sample contains 70,000 to 100,000 clones, about 89% of which appear only once. The sequence derives from a woman aged 55-70 years in good health. V usage is TRBV5-5 and J usage is TRBJ2-4; 10 positions match TRBD2. Source material: blood. The CDR3 here is CASSPIGTSGKGVAKNIQYF. In DNA, the CDR3 is TGTGCCAGCAGCCCTATTGGTACTAGCGGGAAGGGTGTAGCCAAAAACATTCAGTACTTC.